Sequencing of this TCR beta chain was carried out in a study of blood T cell repertoires in COVID-19 (TCRdb year 2020). Study-wide context: Samples covering the acute and convalescent phases of COVID-19 were provided by collaborators in the United States, Italy and Spain. Subjects who had been exposed to COVID-19, were actively infected with it, or had recovered from it provided the deeply sampled blood TCRbeta repertoires that made up the dataset. The repertoires were released in a freely available public database intended as a resource for research on the immune response to SARS-CoV-2. The prospective study material was composed of cDNA or gDNA derived from T cells, B-cell-depleted T cells, or PBMCs. The samples were drawn from two sources: the first 160 participants of the ongoing ImmuneRACE study, and 1,000 to 1,500 subjects contributed by 6 global collaborators. Where HLA class I and class II types were available, the types were taken from metadata supplied by the sample provider, not from assay-based typing. Sample metadata almost always included a de-identified subject ID, COVID-19 status, age in years and sex.

Of note for this clone: Its antigen is not yet known. The record has no base qualities; no much larger clone is one base away.

Overall study outcomes, separate from this receptor: How much clinical and demographic metadata was included differed by source and by participant, and the metadata was provided uncurated.

Another Seattle source contributed samples from volunteer blood donors who had recovered from COVID-19. Whole blood was collected in K2EDTA tubes by collaborating institutions according to the institutions' own protocols. For TCRbeta analysis, collaborators shipped samples as frozen whole blood, isolated PBMCs, or DNA extracted from either of those sample types. The immunoSEQ Assay, a bias-controlled multiplex PCR, was used to amplify TCRbeta CDR3 regions from genomic DNA. In the paper's pipeline: The number of nucleated cells in each sample was estimated by amplification of reference gene primers within the assay. To quantify the absolute abundance of each unique TCRbeta CDR3 rearrangement, sequence reads were collapsed and filtered. Productive Simpson clonality was computed per sample as the square root of Simpson's diversity index over productive rearrangements. This immuneACCESS table, as held by TCRdb, lists in-frame sequences with V and J called but not all clones. Of the missing ones, under half trace to an unresolved V gene in checked studies; the others have no known cause. V, J and clone size reflect that table, while D and trimming were determined from the DNA. This sample has 250,000 or so clones in its table, and 80% to 85% of those were observed once. 1.5% to 1.7% of the sample is taken by the ten largest.

The receptor's source is a woman aged 40-49 years who had recovered from COVID-19. Material for sequencing was peripheral blood.

For the CDR3, the sequence is CASSFPSGGVDTQYF. The bases read TGTGCCAGCAGCTTTCCTAGCGGGGGTGTCGATACGCAGTATTTT. This sequence uses TRBV11-3 and TRBJ2-3; 10 nucleotides in the junction match TRBD2. For this chain, trimming is 3 bases at the V end and 6 bases at the J end, and the number of junction bases without a gene match is 6. CDR1 SGHNT and CDR2 YENEEA are derived from the germline V gene. Including the terminal cysteine and phenylalanine, the CDR3 comprises 15 residues. Just the 45-base CDR3 DNA is kept, in frame starting at base 1. Joined to the reference TRBV11-3 and TRBJ2-3 proteins, this CDR3 gives the full variable domain: EAGVVQSPRYKIIEKKQPVAFWCNPISGHNTLYWYLQNLGQGPELLIRYENEEAVDDSQLPKDRFSAERLKGVDSTLKIQPAELGDSAVYLCASSFPSGGVDTQYFGPGTRLTVL.